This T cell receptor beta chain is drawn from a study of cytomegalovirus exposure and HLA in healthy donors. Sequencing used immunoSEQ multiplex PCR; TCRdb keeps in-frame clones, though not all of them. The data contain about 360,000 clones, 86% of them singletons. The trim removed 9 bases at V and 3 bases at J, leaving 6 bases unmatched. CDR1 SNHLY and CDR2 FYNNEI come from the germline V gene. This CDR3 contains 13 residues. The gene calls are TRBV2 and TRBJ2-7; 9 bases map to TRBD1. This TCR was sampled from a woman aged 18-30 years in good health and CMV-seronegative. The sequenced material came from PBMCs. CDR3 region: CASWTGVVYEQYF. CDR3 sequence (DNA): TGTGCCAGTTGGACAGGGGTAGTCTACGAGCAGTACTTC.